One sample yielded the 8 T cell receptor beta chains listed below, sequenced in a study of cytomegalovirus exposure and HLA in healthy donors (dated by TCRdb to between 2016 and 2019). The library was made by the immunoSEQ multiplex PCR assay. The multiplex PCR relied on a mix of 60 forward primers for TCR Vbeta segments and 13 reverse primers for TCR Jbeta segments. TCRdb took over this immuneACCESS table, retaining in-frame rearrangements with V and J assigned. Such tables are incomplete; in checked studies, under half of the missing clones stem from an unresolved V gene, and the remainder is unexplained. Recorded for this sample are approximately 300,000 clones; about 80% of them occurred a single time. About 0.28% of the sample is in the top ten clones. Sequencing used PBMCs. These receptors were obtained from a girl aged 2 to 10 in good health and CMV-seronegative.

Only one count was recorded for this clone. The V gene is TRBV19, the J gene TRBJ1-1; the D is unclear. Germline CDR1 reads LNHDA; CDR2 reads SQIVND (reference sequence). Trimming removed 7 bases at V and 7 bases at J, with 16 bases between. CDR3 length equals 13 residues. The CDR3 region is CASTSMARGEAFF. The CDR3 nucleotides are TGTGCCAGTACTTCCATGGCGCGAGGTGAAGCTTTCTTT.

V gene TRBV7-2 combines with J gene TRBJ2-1; the match to TRBD1 covers 8 bases. CDR1 and CDR2 from the germline V gene are SGHTA and FQGNSA. Trimming removed 5 bases from V and 5 bases from J; junction bases left unmatched: 8. The CDR3 has 15 amino acids. The CDR3 loop reads CASSLTGGNNNEQFF. The CDR3 nucleotides are TGTGCCAGCAGCCTCACAGGGGGAAATAACAATGAGCAGTTCTTC.

This clone was seen a handful of times. This chain joins TRBV7-2 and TRBJ2-1; 7 nucleotides agree with TRBD2. The ends lost 5 bases at V and 7 bases at J; junction bases unmatched: 14. The CDR3 is 16 residues long. The germline gives CDR1 SGHTA, CDR2 FQGNSA. The CDR3 region has the DNA TGTGCCAGCAGCCGTAACCCGACGGGACTAAAAAATGAGCAGTTCTTC. Encoded protein: CASSRNPTGLKNEQFF.

The chain has TRBV7-9 and TRBJ2-5; 11 nucleotides agree with TRBD2. The J call could be wrong; TRBJ2-7 is a better fit for the DNA end. In germline, CDR1 is SEHNR, CDR2 FQNEAQ (reference sequence). The CDR3 has 15 residues. DNA for the CDR3: TGTGCCAGCAGCCTCTTAGCGGGAGGGCCTCGCGAGCAGTACTTC. It yields the protein CASSLLAGGPREQYF.

This clone has only one observation. The chain joins TRBV5-1 to TRBJ2-7; 9 nucleotides line up with TRBD1. Germline V lookup: CDR1 SGHRS, CDR2 YFSETQ. V was pared by 2 bases and J by 5 bases, with 8 bases of the junction left unmatched. This CDR3 spans 15 amino acids. The CDR3 DNA is TGCGCCAGCAGCTTACCCGGGACAGGGTATGACGAGCAGTACTTC. It encodes CASSLPGTGYDEQYF.

The chain links TRBV9 to TRBJ2-1, with TRBD1 identical over 10 bases. This CDR3 is built from 14 residues. Germline CDR1 is SGDLS and CDR2 is YYNGEE. V was clipped by 3 bases and J by 9 bases; unmatched bases: 6. CDR3 protein: CASSGRDRGSEQFF. CDR3 nucleotide sequence: TGTGCCAGCAGCGGCCGGGACAGGGGAAGTGAGCAGTTCTTC. The full variable domain, with the rest looked up from reference TRBV9 and TRBJ2-1, is DSGVTQTPKHLITATGQRVTLRCSPRSGDLSVYWYQQSLDQGLQFLIQYYNGEERAKGNILERFSAQQFPDLHSELNLSSLELGDSALYFCASSGRDRGSEQFFGPGTRLTVL.

The chain has TRBV28 and TRBJ1-5, with a tentative D call TRBD1 (6 bases). Germline-derived CDR1 and CDR2 are MDHEN and SYDVKM. Trimming took off 6 bases at V and 7 bases at J, with 13 bases between the two ends. This CDR3 contains 13 residues. The CDR3, as DNA: TGTGCCAGCAGCACTACAGGGAAACAGCCCCAGCATTTT. Its translation: CASSTTGKQPQHF.

The chain is built from TRBV6-1 and TRBJ2-7; D may be TRBD1 (6 bases). With 10 bases removed from V and 1 base from J, the gap between germline ends came to 17 bases. The CDR3 runs 14 residues. The V gene's germline CDR1 is MNHNS and CDR2 SASEGT. CDR3 coding DNA: TGTGCCATCGCAGGGGCAGGGGAGTCCTACGAGCAGTACTTC. Translated: CAIAGAGESYEQYF.